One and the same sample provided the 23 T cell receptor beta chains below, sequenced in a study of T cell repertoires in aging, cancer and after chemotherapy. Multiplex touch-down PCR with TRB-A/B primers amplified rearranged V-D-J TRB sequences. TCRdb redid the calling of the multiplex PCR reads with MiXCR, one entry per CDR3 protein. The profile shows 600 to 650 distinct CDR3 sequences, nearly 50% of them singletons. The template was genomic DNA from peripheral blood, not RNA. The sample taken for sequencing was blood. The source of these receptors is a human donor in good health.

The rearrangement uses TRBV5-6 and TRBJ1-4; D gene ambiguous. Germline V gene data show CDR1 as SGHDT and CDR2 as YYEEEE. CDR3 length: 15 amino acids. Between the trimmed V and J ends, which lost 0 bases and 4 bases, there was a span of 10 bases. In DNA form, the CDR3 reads TGTGCCAGCAGCTTGGACTACAGCCATAATGAAAAACTGTTTTTT. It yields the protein CASSLDYSHNEKLFF.

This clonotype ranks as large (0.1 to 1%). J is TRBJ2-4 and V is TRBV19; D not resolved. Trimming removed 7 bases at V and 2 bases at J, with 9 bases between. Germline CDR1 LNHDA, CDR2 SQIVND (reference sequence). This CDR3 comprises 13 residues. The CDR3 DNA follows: TGTGCCAGTATGGGTCTCACCAAAAACATTCAGTACTTC. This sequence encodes CASMGLTKNIQYF.

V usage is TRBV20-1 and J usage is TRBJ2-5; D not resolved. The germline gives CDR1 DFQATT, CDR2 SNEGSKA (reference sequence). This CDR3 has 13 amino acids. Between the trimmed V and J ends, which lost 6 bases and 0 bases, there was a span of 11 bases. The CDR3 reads CSAPNPYQETQYF. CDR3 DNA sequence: TGCAGTGCCCCTAATCCGTACCAAGAGACCCAGTACTTC.

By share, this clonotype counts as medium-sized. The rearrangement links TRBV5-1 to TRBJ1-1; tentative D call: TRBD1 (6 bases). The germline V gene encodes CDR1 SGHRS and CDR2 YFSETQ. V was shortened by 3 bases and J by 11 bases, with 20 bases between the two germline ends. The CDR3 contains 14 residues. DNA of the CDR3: TGCGCCAGCAGCTACGACACAGAGGGGGGGGACGCTTTCTTT. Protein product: CASSYDTEGGDAFF.

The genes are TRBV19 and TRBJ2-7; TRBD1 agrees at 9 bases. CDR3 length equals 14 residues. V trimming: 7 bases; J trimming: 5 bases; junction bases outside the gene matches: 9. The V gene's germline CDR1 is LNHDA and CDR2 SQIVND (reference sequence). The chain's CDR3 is CASNQPGQGNEQYF. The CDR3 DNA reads TGTGCCAGTAACCAACCGGGACAGGGAAACGAGCAGTACTTC.

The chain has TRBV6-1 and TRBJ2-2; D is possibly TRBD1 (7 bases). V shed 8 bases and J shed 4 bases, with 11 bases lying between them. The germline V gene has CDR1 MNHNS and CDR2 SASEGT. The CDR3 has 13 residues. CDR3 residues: CASQGGFTGELFF. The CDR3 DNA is TGTGCCAGCCAGGGGGGCTTCACCGGGGAGCTGTTTTTT.

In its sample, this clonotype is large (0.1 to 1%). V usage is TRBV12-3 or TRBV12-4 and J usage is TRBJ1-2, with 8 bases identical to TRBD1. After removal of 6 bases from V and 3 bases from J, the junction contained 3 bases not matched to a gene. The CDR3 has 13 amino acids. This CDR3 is CASSSTGDYGYTF. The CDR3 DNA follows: TGTGCCAGCAGCTCGACAGGGGACTATGGCTACACCTTC.

CDR3 coding DNA: TGTGCCAGCACCGCGAACACAGGGCGGAGGAACACTGAAGCTTTCTTT. It specifies CASTANTGRRNTEAFF. The rearrangement links TRBV6-5 to TRBJ1-1; D might be TRBD1 (6 bases). The V end lost 7 bases, the J end lost 1 base, and 19 bases lay between the germline ends. The length of the CDR3 is 16 residues. Germline assignment: CDR1 MNHEY and CDR2 SVGAGI.

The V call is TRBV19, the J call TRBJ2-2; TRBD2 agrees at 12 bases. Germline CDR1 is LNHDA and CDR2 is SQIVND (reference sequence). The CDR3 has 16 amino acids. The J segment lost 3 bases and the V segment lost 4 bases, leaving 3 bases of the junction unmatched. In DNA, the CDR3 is TGTGCCAGTAGTACTCGGACTAGCGGGGACACCGGGGAGCTGTTTTTT. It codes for CASSTRTSGDTGELFF. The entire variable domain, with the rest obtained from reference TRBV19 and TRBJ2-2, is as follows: DGGITQSPKYLFRKEGQNVTLSCEQNLNHDAMYWYRQDPGQGLRLIYYSQIVNDFQKGDIAEGYSVSREKKESFPLTVTSAQKNPTAFYLCASSTRTSGDTGELFFGEGSRLTVL.

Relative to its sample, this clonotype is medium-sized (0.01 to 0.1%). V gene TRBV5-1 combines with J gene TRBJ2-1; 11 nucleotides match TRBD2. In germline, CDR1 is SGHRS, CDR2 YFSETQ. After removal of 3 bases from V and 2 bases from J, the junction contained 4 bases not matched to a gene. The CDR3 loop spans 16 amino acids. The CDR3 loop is CASSSGTSGAYNEQFF. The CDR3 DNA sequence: TGCGCCAGCAGCTCCGGGACTAGCGGCGCCTACAATGAGCAGTTCTTC. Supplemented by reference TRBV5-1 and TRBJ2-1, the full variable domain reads KAGVTQTPRYLIKTRGQQVTLSCSPISGHRSVSWYQQTPGQGLQFLFEYFSETQRNKGNFPGRFSGRQFSNSRSEMNVSTLELGDSALYLCASSSGTSGAYNEQFFGPGTRLTVL.

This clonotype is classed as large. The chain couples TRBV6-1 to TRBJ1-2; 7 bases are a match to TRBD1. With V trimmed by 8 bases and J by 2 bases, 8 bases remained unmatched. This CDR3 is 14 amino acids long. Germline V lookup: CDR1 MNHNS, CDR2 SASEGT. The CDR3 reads CASASGTENYGYTF. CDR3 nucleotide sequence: TGTGCCAGCGCTAGTGGGACAGAGAACTATGGCTACACCTTC.

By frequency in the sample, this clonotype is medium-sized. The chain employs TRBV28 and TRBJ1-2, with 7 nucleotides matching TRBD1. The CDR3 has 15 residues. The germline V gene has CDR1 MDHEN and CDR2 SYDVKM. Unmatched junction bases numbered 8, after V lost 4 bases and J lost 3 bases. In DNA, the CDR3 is TGTGCCAGCAGTTCTCCGGGACAGCAGCACTATGGCTACACCTTC. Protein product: CASSSPGQQHYGYTF.

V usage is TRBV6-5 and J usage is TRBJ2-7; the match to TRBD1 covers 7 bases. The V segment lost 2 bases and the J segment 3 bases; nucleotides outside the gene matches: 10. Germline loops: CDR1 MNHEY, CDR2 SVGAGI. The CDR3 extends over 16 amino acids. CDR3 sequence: CASSYGSPRTGYEQYF. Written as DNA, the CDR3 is TGTGCCAGCAGTTACGGTTCTCCCCGGACAGGCTACGAGCAGTACTTC.

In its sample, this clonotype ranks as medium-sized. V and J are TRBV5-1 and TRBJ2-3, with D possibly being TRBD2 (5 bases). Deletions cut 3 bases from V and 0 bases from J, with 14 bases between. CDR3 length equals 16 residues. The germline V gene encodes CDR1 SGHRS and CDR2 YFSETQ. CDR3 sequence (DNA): TGCGCCAGCAGCTCATTAGCGAAAACTAGCACAGATACGCAGTATTTT. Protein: CASSSLAKTSTDTQYF. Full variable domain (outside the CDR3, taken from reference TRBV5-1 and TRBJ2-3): KAGVTQTPRYLIKTRGQQVTLSCSPISGHRSVSWYQQTPGQGLQFLFEYFSETQRNKGNFPGRFSGRQFSNSRSEMNVSTLELGDSALYLCASSSLAKTSTDTQYFGPGTRLTVL.

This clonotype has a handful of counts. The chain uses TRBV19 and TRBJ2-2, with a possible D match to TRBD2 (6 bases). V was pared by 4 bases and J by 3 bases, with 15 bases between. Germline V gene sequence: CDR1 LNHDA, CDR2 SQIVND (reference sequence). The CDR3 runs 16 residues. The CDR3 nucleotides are TGTGCCAGTAGTACCCTCCGGGACTCTTACACCGGGGAGCTGTTTTTT. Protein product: CASSTLRDSYTGELFF.

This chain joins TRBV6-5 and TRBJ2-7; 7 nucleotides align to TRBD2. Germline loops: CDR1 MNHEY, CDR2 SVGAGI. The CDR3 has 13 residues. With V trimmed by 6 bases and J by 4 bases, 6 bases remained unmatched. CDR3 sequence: CASSKRDGYEQYF. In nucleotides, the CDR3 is TGTGCCAGCAGCAAGCGGGACGGATACGAGCAGTACTTC.

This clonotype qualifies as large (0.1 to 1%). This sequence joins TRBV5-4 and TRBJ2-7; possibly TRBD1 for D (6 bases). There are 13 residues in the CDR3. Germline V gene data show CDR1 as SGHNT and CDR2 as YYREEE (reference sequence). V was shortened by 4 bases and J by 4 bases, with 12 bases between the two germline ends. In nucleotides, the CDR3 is TGTGCCAGCAGCGCCGGACAGCAATACGAGCAGTACTTC. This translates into CASSAGQQYEQYF.

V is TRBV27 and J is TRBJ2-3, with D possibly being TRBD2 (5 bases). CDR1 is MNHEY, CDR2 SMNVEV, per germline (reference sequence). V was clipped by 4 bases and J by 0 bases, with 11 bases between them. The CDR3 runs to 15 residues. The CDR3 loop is CASSSRLLSTDTQYF. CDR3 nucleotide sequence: TGTGCCAGCAGTTCCCGACTACTCAGCACAGATACGCAGTATTTT.

The CDR3 DNA reads TGTGCCACCAGCAGAGGGCAAAATGAAAAACTGTTTTTT. It yields the protein CATSRGQNEKLFF. V and J are TRBV15 and TRBJ1-4; D gene uncertain. Trimming cost V 1 base and J 5 bases, with 5 bases left between them. This CDR3 has 13 residues. CDR1 is LNHNV and CDR2 is YYDKDF in the germline V gene (reference sequence).

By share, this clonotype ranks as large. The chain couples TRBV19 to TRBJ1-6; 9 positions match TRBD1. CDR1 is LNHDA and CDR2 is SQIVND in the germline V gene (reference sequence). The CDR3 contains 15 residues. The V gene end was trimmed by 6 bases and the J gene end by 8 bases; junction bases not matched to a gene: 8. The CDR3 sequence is CASSPRDRVDSPLHF. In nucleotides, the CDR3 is TGTGCCAGTAGCCCTCGGGACAGGGTTGATTCACCCCTCCACTTT.

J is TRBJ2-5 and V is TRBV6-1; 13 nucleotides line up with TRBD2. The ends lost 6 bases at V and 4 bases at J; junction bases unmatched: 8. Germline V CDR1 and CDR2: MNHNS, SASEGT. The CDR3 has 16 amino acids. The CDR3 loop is CASRATSGGAVETQYF. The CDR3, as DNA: TGTGCCAGCAGGGCAACTAGCGGGGGGGCCGTAGAGACCCAGTACTTC.

CDR3 amino acids: CASGGPGHPNSDYTF. The CDR3 DNA reads as TGTGCCAGCGGTGGTCCGGGACATCCAAACTCCGACTACACCTTC. The chain joins TRBV10-3 to TRBJ2-7; D is possibly TRBD1 (6 bases). The J call may be faulty, since TRBJ1-2 better matches the DNA end. Per the germline V gene, CDR1 is ENHRY and CDR2 is SYGVKD. CDR3 length equals 15 residues.

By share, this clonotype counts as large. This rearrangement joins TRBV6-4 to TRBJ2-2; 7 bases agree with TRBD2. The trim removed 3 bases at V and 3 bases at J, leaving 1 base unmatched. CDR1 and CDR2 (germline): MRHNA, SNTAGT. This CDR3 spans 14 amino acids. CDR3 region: CASSESGDTGELFF. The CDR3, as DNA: TGTGCCAGCAGTGAAAGCGGGGACACCGGGGAGCTGTTTTTT.